Listed below are T cell receptor beta chains from one sample, sequenced in a study of graft-versus-host responses after intestinal transplantation. Here immunoSEQ multiplex PCR was the method, and the copy in TCRdb shows in-frame clones only, minus some. The sample lists 65,000 to 100,000 clones, 92% occurring once. What these receptors recognize is not known. This specimen consisted of unstimulated CD8+ T cells sorted from spleen or lymph node cells, obtained before transplant. These receptors originate from a human donor who was the organ donor for an intestinal transplant. The CDR3 runs from the conserved cysteine through the conserved F or W. A D gene is named only where the DNA matches it firmly. Part of the rows lack a size; the others show once, few, many or a class for expanded clones.

clone_size | d_call | j_call | v_call | cdr3_aa | cdr3_nt
. | TRBD1 | TRBJ1-6 | TRBV7-9 | CASSSTGAENSPLHF | TGTGCCAGCAGCTCAACAGGGGCGGAAAATTCACCCCTCCACTTT
. | . | TRBJ2-7 | TRBV29-1 | CSVEDLGYEQYF | TGCAGCGTTGAAGATCTCGGGTACGAGCAGTACTTC
. | . | TRBJ2-7 | TRBV4-3 | CASSQGNEQYF | TGCGCCAGCAGCCAAGGAAACGAGCAGTACTTC
. | . | TRBJ2-2 | TRBV27 | CASSFRGSTGELFF | TGTGCCAGCAGTTTTAGGGGGTCGACCGGGGAGCTGTTTTTT
. | . | TRBJ2-3 | TRBV21-1 | CASSKSRGGDYTDTQYF | TGTGCCAGCAGCAAAAGCCGGGGGGGGGATTACACAGATACGCAGTATTTT
. | TRBD1 | TRBJ1-2 | TRBV5-4 | CASSTQKGTGRYGYTF | TGTGCCAGCAGCACCCAGAAGGGGACAGGGCGTTACGGCTACACCTTC
. | . | TRBJ2-7 | TRBV5-8 | CASSFRGFSYEQYF | TGTGCCAGCAGCTTCCGGGGGTTCTCCTACGAGCAGTACTTC
. | . | TRBJ2-1 | TRBV30 | CAWNGGQTSYNEQFF | TGTGCCTGGAACGGGGGGCAGACCTCCTACAATGAGCAGTTCTTC
. | TRBD1 | TRBJ1-3 | TRBV5-5 | CASSFKGASGNTIYF | TGTGCCAGCAGCTTCAAGGGGGCTTCAGGAAACACCATATATTTT
. | TRBD1 | TRBJ2-1 | TRBV29-1 | CSGLPGQGGYNEQFF | TGCAGCGGACTCCCGGGACAGGGTGGGTACAATGAGCAGTTCTTC
once | . | TRBJ2-7 | TRBV7-6 | CASSLGVRYEQYF | TGTGCCAGCAGCTTAGGTGTGAGGTACGAGCAGTACTTC
. | . | TRBJ2-1 | TRBV19 | CASSMFTGNEQFF | TGTGCCAGTAGTATGTTTACAGGCAATGAGCAGTTCTTC
. | . | TRBJ2-7 | TRBV18 | CASSPGAGTPRRYEQYF | TGTGCCAGCTCACCAGGAGCCGGGACTCCAAGACGATACGAGCAGTACTTC
. | . | TRBJ1-2 | TRBV7-3 | CASSLLRGEGYTF | TGTGCCAGCAGCTTATTGCGCGGGGAAGGCTACACCTTC
once | . | TRBJ2-5 | TRBV7-8 | CASSASVRVQETQYF | TGTGCCAGCAGCGCTTCTGTGAGGGTTCAAGAGACCCAGTACTTC
. | TRBD1 | TRBJ2-7 | TRBV7-2 | CASSGQGLYEQYF | TGTGCCAGCAGCGGACAGGGCTTATACGAGCAGTACTTC
. | TRBD2 | TRBJ2-3 | TRBV4-1 | CASSQGRAPAGADTQYF | TGCGCCAGCAGCCAAGGTAGGGCACCAGCGGGGGCCGATACGCAGTATTTT
. | . | TRBJ2-4 | TRBV18 | CASSPWGFEEGVLAKNIQYF | TGTGCCAGCTCACCTTGGGGGTTCGAGGAGGGCGTCCTAGCCAAAAACATTCAGTACTTC
. | TRBD2 | TRBJ2-5 | TRBV4-2 | CASSQASGGAETQYF | TGTGCCAGCAGCCAAGCTAGCGGGGGGGCGGAGACCCAGTACTTC
once | . | TRBJ1-5 | TRBV7-8 | CASSLQVNQPQHF | TGTGCCAGCAGCTTACAGGTAAATCAGCCCCAGCATTTT
once | . | TRBJ2-7 | TRBV7-6 | CASSLPGSGYEQYF | TGTGCCAGCAGCTTGCCCGGGTCCGGCTACGAGCAGTACTTC
. | TRBD1 | TRBJ2-7 | TRBV9 | CASSAGTGGYEQYF | TGTGCCAGCAGCGCCGGGACAGGGGGCTACGAGCAGTACTTC
. | TRBD1 | TRBJ2-7 | TRBV4-3 | CASSQGAGTGSYEQYF | TGCGCCAGCAGCCAAGGGGCTGGGACAGGGTCCTACGAGCAGTACTTC
. | TRBD2 | TRBJ2-1 | TRBV7-8 | CASSLTTSVSSYNEQFF | TGTGCCAGCAGCCTCACTACTAGCGTTAGCTCCTACAATGAGCAGTTCTTC
. | . | TRBJ1-5 | TRBV27 | CASSLSAGRVQPQHF | TGTGCCAGCAGTTTATCGGCGGGGAGGGTTCAGCCCCAGCATTTT
. | . | TRBJ2-2 | TRBV9 | CASSVGTLNTGELFF | TGTGCCAGCAGCGTCGGGACACTTAACACCGGGGAGCTGTTTTTT
. | TRBD1 | TRBJ1-1 | TRBV5-4 | CASRRDRGSQAFF | TGTGCCAGCAGGCGGGACAGGGGATCCCAAGCTTTCTTT
once | TRBD2 | TRBJ2-1 | TRBV9 | CASSVGRGGNNEQFF | TGTGCCAGCAGCGTAGGGCGGGGGGGCAACAATGAGCAGTTCTTC
. | TRBD2 | TRBJ2-7 | TRBV28 | CASSTWTRWTYEQYF | TGTGCCAGCAGTACATGGACTAGGTGGACCTACGAGCAGTACTTC
. | . | TRBJ2-7 | TRBV4-1 | CASSTSGLTGEQYF | TGCGCCAGCAGCACCTCGGGACTCACGGGCGAGCAGTACTTC
. | TRBD2 | TRBJ2-5 | TRBV2 | CASSILAGAQETQYF | TGTGCCAGCAGTATCCTAGCGGGGGCTCAAGAGACCCAGTACTTC
. | . | TRBJ2-7 | TRBV27 | CASSPDPYSYEQYF | TGTGCCAGCAGCCCCGATCCCTACTCCTACGAGCAGTACTTC
. | . | TRBJ1-6 | TRBV6-5 | CASSYSGGMGSPLHF | TGTGCCAGCAGTTACTCGGGAGGGATGGGTTCACCCCTCCACTTT
. | . | TRBJ2-7 | TRBV27 | CASSWQSGDEQYF | TGTGCCAGCAGTTGGCAGTCGGGAGACGAGCAGTACTTC
. | TRBD1 | TRBJ2-1 | TRBV27 | CASSRQGSYNEQFF | TGTGCCAGCAGCCGACAGGGCTCCTACAATGAGCAGTTCTTC
. | . | TRBJ2-1 | TRBV9 | CASSGDRYNEQFF | TGTGCCAGCAGCGGTGACAGATACAATGAGCAGTTCTTC
. | TRBD1 | TRBJ2-7 | TRBV7-2 | CASSLGQGFEQYF | TGTGCCAGCAGCCTTGGACAGGGCTTCGAGCAGTACTTC
once | . | TRBJ1-1 | TRBV10-3 | CAISGTTGEAFF | TGTGCCATCAGTGGGACGACAGGAGAAGCTTTCTTT
. | . | TRBJ2-3 | TRBV7-6 | CASSSPEGGGTQYF | TGTGCCAGCAGCTCCCCGGAAGGAGGCGGTACGCAGTATTTT
. | . | TRBJ2-4 | TRBV27 | CASSLLPLAKNIQYF | TGTGCCAGCAGTTTACTCCCGTTAGCCAAAAACATTCAGTACTTC
. | . | TRBJ2-4 | TRBV15 | CATSDGAYIQYF | TGTGCCACCAGCGATGGGGCCTACATTCAGTACTTC
. | TRBD1 | TRBJ1-2 | TRBV9 | CASSGDRGDGYTF | TGTGCCAGCAGTGGGGACAGGGGAGATGGCTACACCTTC
. | . | TRBJ2-3 | TRBV11-2 | CASSLWRDSIGDTQYF | TGTGCCAGCAGCTTATGGAGGGACAGCATAGGGGATACGCAGTATTTT
. | TRBD1 | TRBJ2-7 | TRBV5-1 | CASSPGTVEQYF | TGCGCCAGCAGTCCCGGGACAGTTGAGCAGTACTTC